The next 26 T cell receptor beta chains were all read from a single sample in a study of tumor-infiltrating lymphocytes in primary liver carcinoma. TCR beta cDNA came from roughly 450 ng total RNA, primed with a constant-region primer. ARM-PCR, slightly modified, supplied the TCR beta libraries through three nested multiplex PCR rounds. Investigators reported that the first two PCR rounds, at roughly 11 cycles each, used TRBV1-TRBV30 forward primers with a C-beta reverse primer. A single record per CDR3 protein comes from TCRdb applying MiXCR to the multiplex PCR reads. This sample yields 50,000 to 65,000 distinct CDR3 sequences, of which over 60% are seen a single time; around 44% belongs to the top ten. Unsorted bulk tissue of roughly 20-34 mg yielded co-extracted RNA and DNA. Sequences were obtained from liver tumor tissue from sampling region 4. Subset of the sample: tumor region T4, right-lateral pole. Every receptor here comes from a man aged 35 to 55 with primary liver carcinoma and hepatitis B virus infection.

This clonotype has just one count. Since a much larger clone is just one base distant, this may be a read error. The CDR3 nucleotides read TGTGCCAGTAGTCTGATGACAGGGGTAGGCTGCACCTTC. Translated, it gives CASSLMTGVGCTF. The chain is built from TRBV19 and TRBJ1-2; 8 bases fit TRBD1. In germline, CDR1 is LNHDA, CDR2 SQIVND (reference sequence). The CDR3 has 13 amino acids.

In regard to this clonotype: Relative to the germline gene, one junction end is altered; a read error may explain this. The V and J genes are TRBV30 and TRBJ2-3; D is uncertain. The CDR3 runs to 13 residues. Germline V CDR1 and CDR2: GTSNPN, SVGIG (reference sequence). CDR3 in amino acids: CAWSNGVTDTQYF. For the CDR3, the DNA is TGTGCCTGGAGTAATGGGGTAACAGATACCCAGTATTTT.

Comments on this clonotype: As the CDR3 is not closed by the conserved phenylalanine or tryptophan, this likely results from a read error. CDR3 nucleotides: TGTGCCAGCAGCCTATTTGGGGGCGATTCACCCCTCCACTGT. Its translation: CASSLFGGDSPLHC. The chain is built from TRBV7-6 and TRBJ1-6; D is possibly TRBD1 (6 bases). Germline CDR1 reads SGHVS; CDR2 reads FNYEAQ. With 5 bases removed from V and 8 bases from J, the gap between germline ends came to 13 bases. The CDR3 has 14 amino acids.

This clonotype has only one observation. Compared with germline, one end of the junction differs, possibly owing to a read error. The V call is TRBV4-1, the J call TRBJ2-1; the D gene is possibly TRBD2 (5 bases). The V gene's germline CDR1 is MGHRA and CDR2 YSYEKL. The CDR3 extends over 15 amino acids. The CDR3 DNA is TGCGCCAACAGCCAAGGTAGCGTATGGAACAATGAGCAGTTCTTC. Protein sequence: CANSQGSVWNNEQFF.

The chain recombines TRBV29-1 with TRBJ2-5, with D possibly matching TRBD1 (6 bases). In germline, CDR1 is SQVTM, CDR2 ANQGSEA. The CDR3 loop spans 15 amino acids. V dropped 5 bases and J dropped 6 bases, with 22 bases sitting between them. CDR3 in amino acids: CSVPTDRGRSQTQYF. The CDR3 DNA reads TGCAGCGTTCCAACGGATAGGGGGAGATCACAGACCCAGTACTTC. Based on the CDR3 plus reference TRBV29-1 and TRBJ2-5, the full variable domain is SAVISQKPSRDICQRGTSLTIQCQVDSQVTMMFWYRQQPGQSLTLIATANQGSEATYESGFVIDKFPISRPNLTFSTLTVSNMSPEDSSIYLCSVPTDRGRSQTQYFGPGTRLLVL.

On this clonotype: Being one base from a much bigger clone, this may be a read error. The CDR3, as DNA: TGCGGCGCCTGGCATGCAGATACGCAGTATTTT. It codes for CGAWHADTQYF. This chain joins TRBV29-1 and TRBJ2-3; D ambiguous. The V gene's germline CDR1 is SQVTM and CDR2 ANQGSEA. This CDR3 contains 11 residues.

As DNA, the CDR3 is TGTGCCAGCAGTTCCTACGTGGGGGCGTCCTACAATGAGCAGTTCTTC. Encoded protein: CASSSYVGASYNEQFF. This rearrangement joins TRBV6-6 to TRBJ2-1; D is perhaps TRBD1 (6 bases). Deletions cut 4 bases from V and 1 base from J, with 14 bases between. The V gene's germline CDR1 is MNHNY and CDR2 SVGAGI (reference sequence). The length of the CDR3 is 16 residues.

This clonotype is medium-sized in the sample. This chain joins TRBV11-2 and TRBJ2-7, with TRBD1 as a possible D gene (5 bases). This CDR3 region has 13 residues. Germline V gives CDR1 SGHAT, CDR2 FQNNGV. V lost 3 bases, J lost 2 bases, and 8 bases lay in between. In DNA, the CDR3 is TGTGCCAGCAGCTTTGACAGCACCTACGAGCAGTACTTC. This translates into CASSFDSTYEQYF.

As regards this clonotype: A clone one base away is much larger, so this may be a read error. The chain combines TRBV28 with TRBJ2-7; TRBD1 agrees at 7 bases. CDR3 length equals 15 residues. Germline V lookup: CDR1 MDHEN, CDR2 SYDVKM. V was pared by 5 bases and J by 3 bases, with 10 bases of the junction left unmatched. The CDR3 sequence: CASSLSGQVVYEQYF. CDR3 nucleotide sequence: TGTGCCAGCAGTCTCTCCGGACAGGTGGTCTACGAGCAGTACTTC.

This clonotype showed up just once. A much larger clone sits a single nucleotide away, making a read error possible. The chain links TRBV6-6 to TRBJ1-6; 8 bases agree with TRBD1. Germline lookup yields CDR1 MNHNY and CDR2 SVGAGI (reference sequence). The CDR3 spans 13 residues. Here the CDR3 reads CASSTTGVSPPHF. As DNA, the CDR3 is TGTGCCAGCAGTACGACAGGGGTTTCGCCCCCCCACTTT.

The V gene is TRBV29-1, the J gene TRBJ2-5; a possible D gene is TRBD2 (6 bases). Germline V gene lookup returns CDR1 SQVTM and CDR2 ANQGSEA. Deletions cut 0 bases from V and 10 bases from J, with 15 bases between. The CDR3 covers 13 residues. DNA for the CDR3: TGCAGCGTTGAAGATCCTGTTTGGGAGGTCCAGTACTTC. Its translation: CSVEDPVWEVQYF.

The genes are TRBV14 and TRBJ1-2; D remains ambiguous. The CDR3 totals 17 residues. V was clipped by 2 bases and J by 3 bases, with 19 bases between them. Germline CDR1 SGHDN, CDR2 FVKESK. CDR3 DNA sequence: TGTGCCAGCAGCCAACGACATCACCCTCAAGAGTACTATGGCTACACCTTC. Its translation is CASSQRHHPQEYYGYTF.

In regard to this clonotype: This sequence may be a read error, since a much larger clone differs from it by one base. The chain is built from TRBV6-1 and TRBJ2-1, with TRBD2 matching over 14 bases. This CDR3 contains 15 residues. The germline CDR1 and CDR2 sequences are MNHNS and SASEGT. Here the CDR3 DNA reads TGTACCAGCAGTCCTCGGACTAGCGGGAGGCATGAGCAGTTCTTC. Translated: CTSSPRTSGRHEQFF.

Of note for this clonotype: A read error may explain this, as a much larger clone is one base away. V gene TRBV5-4 combines with J gene TRBJ2-5; the D gene is possibly TRBD2 (7 bases). The V and J ends lost 4 bases and 6 bases respectively, with 25 bases between them. The CDR3 loop spans 17 amino acids. Germline-derived CDR1 and CDR2 are SGHNT and YYREEE (reference sequence). The CDR3 region is CASSQIGGPLVEKTQYF. The CDR3 DNA is TGTGCCAGCAGCCAGATCGGGGGGCCGTTGGTCGAGAAGACCCAGTACTTC. The full variable domain, its missing parts supplied by reference TRBV5-4 and TRBJ2-5, is ETGVTQSPTHLIKTRGQQVTLRCSSQSGHNTVSWYQQALGQGPQFIFQYYREEENGRGNFPPRFSGLQFPNYSSELNVNALELDDSALYLCASSQIGGPLVEKTQYFGPGTRLLVL.

The chain links TRBV12-3 or TRBV12-4 to TRBJ2-3; the match to TRBD1 covers 10 bases. Trimming at V came to 6 bases and at J to 5 bases, leaving 5 bases not matched to a gene. The CDR3 loop spans 14 amino acids. The CDR3 region has the DNA TGTGCCAGCAGCCGACAGGGGGCTTTAGATACGCAGTATTTT. It encodes CASSRQGALDTQYF.

In the case of this clonotype: Relative to the germline gene, one junction end is altered; a read error may explain this. The chain joins TRBV29-1 to TRBJ2-5, with D possibly being TRBD1 (5 bases). Per the germline V gene, CDR1 is SQVTM and CDR2 is ANQGSEA. This CDR3 comprises 14 residues. This CDR3 reads CGVEYVGQGETQYF. For the CDR3, the DNA is TGCGGCGTTGAATATGTCGGACAAGGAGAGACCCAGTACTTC. The whole variable domain, remainder taken from reference TRBV29-1 and TRBJ2-5, is SAVISQKPSRDICQRGTSLTIQCQVDSQVTMMFWYRQQPGQSLTLIATANQGSEATYESGFVIDKFPISRPNLTFSTLTVSNMSPEDSSIYLCGVEYVGQGETQYFGPGTRLLVL.

This clonotype was detected only once. Here the CDR3 DNA reads TGTGCCAGCAGCTCAACCAGGGTGCGAGCTGAAGCTTTCTTT. Its protein product is CASSSTRVRAEAFF. The chain employs TRBV11-2 and TRBJ1-1; possible D gene TRBD1, 5 bases. V was trimmed by 4 bases and J by 6 bases, leaving 15 bases between them. Germline V gene data show CDR1 as SGHAT and CDR2 as FQNNGV. This CDR3 spans 14 amino acids.

A remark on this clonotype: Germline and junction disagree at one end, which may indicate a read error. The V gene is TRBV11-2, the J gene TRBJ2-5; TRBD2 aligns across 9 bases. Germline-derived CDR1 and CDR2 are SGHAT and FQNNGV. The CDR3 is 16 residues long. As DNA, the CDR3 is TGTGCCAGCAGCTTAGGTCTAGCGGGGATCCGAGAGTCCCAGTACTTC. Its protein product is CASSLGLAGIRESQYF.

The rearrangement uses TRBV6-1 and TRBJ2-1, with TRBD1 matching 11 bases. The CDR3 sequence is 15 residues long. V lost 7 bases and J lost 4; bases outside the gene matches: 6. Germline V CDR1 and CDR2: MNHNS, SASEGT. CDR3 coding DNA: TGTGCCAGCAAAATAGGGACAGGGGGGTACAATGAGCAGTTCTTC. Its translation is CASKIGTGGYNEQFF.

Note on this clonotype: A read error may account for a junction end that differs from germline. The J gene is TRBJ2-3, the V gene TRBV5-1, with a possible D match to TRBD2 (6 bases). The CDR3 is 16 amino acids. Germline V gene lookup returns CDR1 SGHRS and CDR2 YFSETQ. The CDR3 coding sequence is TGCGCCAGCAGCTTGATCGGCCGCACTAGCACAGATAGGCAGTATTTT. Translation gives CASSLIGRTSTDRQYF.

Details on this clonotype: One junction end does not reproduce the germline sequence, and a read error may be involved. The rearrangement uses TRBV10-3 and TRBJ2-5; 10 bases map to TRBD2. The CDR3 is 15 amino acids. The V gene's germline CDR1 is ENHRY and CDR2 SYGVKD. The CDR3 bases are TGTGTCATCAGGGATGGGACTAGCGACCAAGAGATCCAGTACTTC. Residues: CVIRDGTSDQEIQYF.

This CDR3 is CAIRVQEATGELFF. DNA for the CDR3: TGTGCCATAAGAGTACAAGAGGCCACCGGGGAGCTGTTTTTT. The rearrangement links TRBV10-3 to TRBJ2-2, with D uncertain. The CDR3 has 14 amino acids. V lost 9 bases to trimming and J lost 4 bases, with 15 bases between them. CDR1 is ENHRY, CDR2 SYGVKD, per germline.

With respect to this clonotype: One base away lies a much larger clone, so this may be a sequencing read error. This chain connects TRBV2 to TRBJ2-3, with D possibly matching TRBD2 (6 bases). Looked up from germline, CDR1 is SNHLY and CDR2 is FYNNEI. Trimming left V 8 bases short and J 3 bases short, with 15 bases between. This CDR3 is 14 amino acids long. CDR3 bases: TGTGCCAGCTCTGGCGGGATACGAACAGATACGCAGTATTTT. Translating it yields CASSGGIRTDTQYF.

Note on this clonotype: The CDR3 end shows no conserved phenylalanine or tryptophan, and so a read error is likely. No DNA is shown, since the ends of the CDR3 on it are uncertain; the CDR3 is the one TCRdb lists. The V and J genes are TRBV21-1 and TRBJ1-4; the tabulated D call, TRBD1, remains unverified against the DNA. TRBV21-1 counts as a pseudogene. The CDR3 region is 17 residues in length, termini included. This chain's CDR3 is CASSKARGTGENEKLFL.

This clonotype showed up just a few times. The V gene is TRBV6-1, the J gene TRBJ2-3; 10 nucleotides agree with TRBD1. The J segment lost 5 bases and the V segment lost 6 bases, leaving 8 bases of the junction unmatched. This CDR3 is 15 amino acids long. Germline CDR1 is MNHNS and CDR2 is SASEGT. The CDR3: CASRDDRGPGDTQYF. CDR3 DNA: TGTGCCAGCAGAGACGACAGGGGGCCGGGAGATACGCAGTATTTT.

For this clonotype: One base away lies a much larger clone, so this may be a sequencing read error. The rearrangement uses TRBV24-1 and TRBJ2-1; a possible D gene is TRBD2 (5 bases). V gave up 0 bases and J gave up 7 bases, with 12 bases separating them. Germline CDR1 KGHDR, CDR2 SFDVKD. This CDR3 spans 15 amino acids. This CDR3 reads CATSDLALAKNEQFF. The CDR3 coding sequence is TGTGCCACCAGTGATTTGGCCCTAGCCAAAAATGAGCAGTTCTTC.